This TCR beta chain appears in the sequencing data of a study of T cell repertoires in cytomegalovirus infection. Study summary: Indicated by public TCR beta signatures were CMV infection and matching HLA type.

TCRdb used MiXCR to reprocess the reads, holding one entry per CDR3 protein. This sample has 170,000 or so distinct CDR3 sequences; approximately 15% occur once, and the top ten carry around 27%. This clonotype was seen many times. Its antigen is unknown. Findings and caveats of the study: Cumulative public TCR beta family frequency identified CMV carriers with the relevant HLA. CMV-specific TCR beta clonotypes restricted by HLA-C were the ones dominating the ex vivo response.

The source material was PBMCs. The source of this sequence is a human donor in good health (CMV status not recorded). Some clones in this sample may be carry-over from other donors' samples.

CDR3 in DNA: TGTGCCAGCAGTGCACGACCCCGGGGCACAGATACGCAGTATTTT. Translated, it gives CASSARPRGTDTQYF. The chain recombines TRBV6-1 with TRBJ2-3; D gene uncertain. The CDR3 extends over 15 amino acids. The germline CDR1 and CDR2 sequences are MNHNS and SASEGT. V was pared by 4 bases and J by 1 base, with 12 bases between.